This TCR beta chain derives from a study of T cell changes during pregnancy in multiple sclerosis. Libraries were prepared by immunoSEQ multiplex PCR; TCRdb keeps only in-frame clonotypes and omits some of them. The table records approximately 89,000 clones, over 90% of them present only once. This clone appeared once. The germline gives CDR1 LGHNA, CDR2 YNFKEQ. The J segment lost 3 bases and the V segment lost 4 bases, leaving 13 bases of the junction unmatched. The CDR3 has 17 residues. The rearrangement uses TRBV4-2 and TRBJ1-2, with TRBD1 identical over 8 bases. This specimen was peripheral blood, taken in the third trimester of pregnancy. This clonotype was sampled from a female donor with multiple sclerosis, enrolled in a pregnancy study. The CDR3 sequence: CASSPQGGQGPHYGYTF. The CDR3 DNA reads as TGTGCCAGCAGCCCTCAAGGAGGACAGGGACCCCACTATGGCTACACCTTC.